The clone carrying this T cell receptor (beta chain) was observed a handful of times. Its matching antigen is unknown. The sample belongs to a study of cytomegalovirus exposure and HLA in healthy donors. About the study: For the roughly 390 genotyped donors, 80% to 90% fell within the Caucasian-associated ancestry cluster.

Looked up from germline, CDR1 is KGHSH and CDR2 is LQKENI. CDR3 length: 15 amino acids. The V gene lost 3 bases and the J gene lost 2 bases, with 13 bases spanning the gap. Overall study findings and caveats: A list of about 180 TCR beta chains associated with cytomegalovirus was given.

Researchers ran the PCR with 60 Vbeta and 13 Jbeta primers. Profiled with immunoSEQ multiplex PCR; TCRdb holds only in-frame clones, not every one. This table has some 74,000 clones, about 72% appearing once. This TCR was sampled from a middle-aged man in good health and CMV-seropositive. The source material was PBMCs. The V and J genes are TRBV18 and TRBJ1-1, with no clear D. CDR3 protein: CASSPPAGTNTEAFF. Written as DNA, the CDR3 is TGTGCCAGCTCACCGCCAGCGGGAACCAACACTGAAGCTTTCTTT. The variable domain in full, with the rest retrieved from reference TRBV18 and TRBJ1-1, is NAGVMQNPRHLVRRRGQEARLRCSPMKGHSHVYWYRQLPEEGLKFMVYLQKENIIDESGMPKERFSAEFPKEGPSILRIQQVVRGDSAAYFCASSPPAGTNTEAFFGQGTRLTVV.